This T cell receptor (beta chain) was recorded in a study of T cell responses to AZD1222 COVID-19 vaccine. This clone showed up just a few times. Its matching antigen is unknown. Here immunoSEQ multiplex PCR was the method, and the copy in TCRdb shows in-frame clones only, minus some. The sample includes 100,000 to 120,000 clones, 80% to 95% seen only once; the top ten take over 2%. The CDR3 length is 14 residues. CDR1 MRHNA and CDR2 SNTAGT come from the germline V gene. V trimming: 0 bases; J trimming: 5 bases; junction bases outside the gene matches: 1. Study-level results: Two AZD1222 administrations were followed by greater Spike-specific TCR breadth and depth.

V usage is TRBV6-4 and J usage is TRBJ2-1; TRBD2 aligns across 7 bases. This TCR derives from an adult who received the AZD1222 COVID-19 vaccine. Sequencing used peripheral blood, obtained 28 days after the second AZD1222 dose. The CDR3 region has the DNA TGTGCCAGCAGTGACTCGGGGGGGAACAATGAGCAGTTCTTC. Translating it yields CASSDSGGNNEQFF.